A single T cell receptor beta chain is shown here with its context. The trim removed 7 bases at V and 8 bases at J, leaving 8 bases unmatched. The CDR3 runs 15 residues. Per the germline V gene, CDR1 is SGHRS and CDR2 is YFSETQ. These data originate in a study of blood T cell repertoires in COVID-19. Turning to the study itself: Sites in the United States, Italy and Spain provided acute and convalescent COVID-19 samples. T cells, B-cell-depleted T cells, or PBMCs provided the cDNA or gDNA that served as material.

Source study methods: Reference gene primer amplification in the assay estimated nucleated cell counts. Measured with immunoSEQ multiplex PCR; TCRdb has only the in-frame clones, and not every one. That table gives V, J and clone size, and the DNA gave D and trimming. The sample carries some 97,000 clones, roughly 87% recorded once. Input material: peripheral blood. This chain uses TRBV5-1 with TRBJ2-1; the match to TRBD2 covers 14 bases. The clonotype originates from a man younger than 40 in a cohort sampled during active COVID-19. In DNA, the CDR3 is TGCGCCAGCGCTTCGGGGACTAGCGGGGGTGATGAGCAGTTCTTC. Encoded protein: CASASGTSGGDEQFF.